Described below is a single T cell receptor beta chain sequence and its context. V shed 0 bases and J shed 1 base, with 9 bases lying between them. The CDR3 length is 15 residues. CDR1 and CDR2 from the germline V gene are ENHRY and SYGVKD. In the authors' workflow: Amplified reference gene primers provided the basis for estimating nucleated cell counts. Some clones are missing from TCRdb's copy, which holds only in-frame ones; the method was immunoSEQ multiplex PCR. The D gene and trimming were derived from the DNA, and the V and J assignments and clone size from that table. The sample holds approximately 54,000 clones, over 90% seen once. This entry is derived from a study of blood T cell repertoires in COVID-19. Study-wide context: Spain, Italy and the United States supplied samples that represented acute and convalescent COVID-19. Sample material is recorded as cDNA or gDNA derived from T cells, B-cell-depleted T cells, or PBMCs.

This TCR derives from a man in his fifties or sixties with acute or convalescent COVID-19. The sample was peripheral blood. This sequence joins TRBV10-3 and TRBJ1-1; D unclear. As DNA, the CDR3 is TGTGCCATCAGTGAGTCGCGGGAGCCGAACACTGAAGCTTTCTTT. Amino acid sequence: CAISESREPNTEAFF.